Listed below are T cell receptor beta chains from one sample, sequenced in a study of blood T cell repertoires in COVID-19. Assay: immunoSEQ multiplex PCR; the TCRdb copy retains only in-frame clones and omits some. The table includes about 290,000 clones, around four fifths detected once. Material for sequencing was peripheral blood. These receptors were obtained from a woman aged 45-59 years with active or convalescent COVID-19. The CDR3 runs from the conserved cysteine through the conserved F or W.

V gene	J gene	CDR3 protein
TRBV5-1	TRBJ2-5	CASSLGQGSFETQYF
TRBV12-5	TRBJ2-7	CASGLGLAGAYEQYF
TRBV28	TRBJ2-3	CASSSLAPPSTDTQYF
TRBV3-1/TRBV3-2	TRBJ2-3	CASSQNSGNTDTQYF
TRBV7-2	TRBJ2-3	CASSFPAGVATQYF
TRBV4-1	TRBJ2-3	CASSQVPSGGRTQYF
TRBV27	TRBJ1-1	CASSPVLGLTGLFKRAFF
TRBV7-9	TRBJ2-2	CASSPRNRKGGELFF
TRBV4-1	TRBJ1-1	CASSRSGWNTEAFF
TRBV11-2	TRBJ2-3	CASSNLQGGTADTQYF
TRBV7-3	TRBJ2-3	CASSRVGGYTDTQYF
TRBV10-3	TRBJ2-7	CAISQTSEGDEQYF
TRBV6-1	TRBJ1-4	CASSEVLAEKLFF
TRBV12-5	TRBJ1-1	CASGLVTFPLQGHTEAFF